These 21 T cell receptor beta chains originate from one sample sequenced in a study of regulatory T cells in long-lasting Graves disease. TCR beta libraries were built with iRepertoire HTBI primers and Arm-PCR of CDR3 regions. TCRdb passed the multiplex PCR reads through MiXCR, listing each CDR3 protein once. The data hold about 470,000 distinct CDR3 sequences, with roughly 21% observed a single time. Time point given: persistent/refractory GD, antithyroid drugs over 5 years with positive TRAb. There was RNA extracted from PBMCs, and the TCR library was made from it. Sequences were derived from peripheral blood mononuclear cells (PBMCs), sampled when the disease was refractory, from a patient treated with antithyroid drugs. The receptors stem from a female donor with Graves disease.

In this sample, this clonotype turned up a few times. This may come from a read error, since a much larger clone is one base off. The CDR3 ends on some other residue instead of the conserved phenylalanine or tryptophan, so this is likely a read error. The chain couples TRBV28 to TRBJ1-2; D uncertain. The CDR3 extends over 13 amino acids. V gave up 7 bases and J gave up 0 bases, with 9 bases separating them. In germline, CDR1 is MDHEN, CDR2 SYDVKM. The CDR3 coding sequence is TGTGCCAGCACCAACCAAGCTAACTATGGCTACACCCTC. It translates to CASTNQANYGYTL.

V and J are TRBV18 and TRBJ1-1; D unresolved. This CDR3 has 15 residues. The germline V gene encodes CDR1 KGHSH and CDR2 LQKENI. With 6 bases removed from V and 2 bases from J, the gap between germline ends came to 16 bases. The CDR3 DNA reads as TGTGCCAGCTCGCCCGCCCAAGGGATAAACACTGAAGCTTTCTTT. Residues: CASSPAQGINTEAFF.

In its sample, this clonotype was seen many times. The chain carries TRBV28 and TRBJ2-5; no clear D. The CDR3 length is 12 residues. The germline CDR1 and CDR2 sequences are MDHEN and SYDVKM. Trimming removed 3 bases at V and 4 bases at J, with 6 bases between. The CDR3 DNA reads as TGTGCCAGCAGTTTGAACACAGAGACCCAGTACTTC. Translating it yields CASSLNTETQYF.

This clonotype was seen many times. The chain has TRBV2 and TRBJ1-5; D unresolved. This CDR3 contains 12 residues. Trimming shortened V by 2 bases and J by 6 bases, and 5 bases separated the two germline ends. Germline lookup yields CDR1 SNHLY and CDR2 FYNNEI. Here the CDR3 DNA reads TGTGCCAGCAGTGAACCTGGTCAGCCCCAGCATTTT. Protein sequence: CASSEPGQPQHF.

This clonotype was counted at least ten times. This CDR3 reads CASSRLAGVDEQYF. The CDR3 nucleotides read TGTGCCAGCAGCCGACTAGCGGGAGTCGACGAGCAGTACTTC. V and J are TRBV2 and TRBJ2-7; TRBD2 matches 12 bases. The CDR3 covers 14 residues. With V trimmed by 6 bases and J by 5 bases, 5 bases remained unmatched. Germline lookup yields CDR1 SNHLY and CDR2 FYNNEI.

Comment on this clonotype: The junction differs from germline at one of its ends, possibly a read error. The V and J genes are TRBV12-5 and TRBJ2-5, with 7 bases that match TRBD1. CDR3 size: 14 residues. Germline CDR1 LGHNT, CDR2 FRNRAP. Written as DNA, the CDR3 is TGTGCTAGTGGTTTCGGGACAGTTAAAGAGACCCGGTACTTC. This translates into CASGFGTVKETRYF.

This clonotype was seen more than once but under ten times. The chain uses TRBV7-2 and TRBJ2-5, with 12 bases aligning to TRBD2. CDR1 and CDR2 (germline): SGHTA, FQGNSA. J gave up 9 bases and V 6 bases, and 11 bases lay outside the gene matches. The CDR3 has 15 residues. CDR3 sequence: CASSFLAGGREAQYF. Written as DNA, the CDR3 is TGTGCCAGCAGTTTCCTAGCGGGAGGGCGGGAGGCCCAGTACTTC.

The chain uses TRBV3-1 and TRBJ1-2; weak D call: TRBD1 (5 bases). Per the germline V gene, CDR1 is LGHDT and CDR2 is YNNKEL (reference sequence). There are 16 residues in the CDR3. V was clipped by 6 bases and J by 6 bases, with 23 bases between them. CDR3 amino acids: CASSRQQGLDVHGYTF. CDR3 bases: TGTGCCAGCAGTCGTCAGCAGGGCTTAGATGTTCATGGCTACACCTTC.

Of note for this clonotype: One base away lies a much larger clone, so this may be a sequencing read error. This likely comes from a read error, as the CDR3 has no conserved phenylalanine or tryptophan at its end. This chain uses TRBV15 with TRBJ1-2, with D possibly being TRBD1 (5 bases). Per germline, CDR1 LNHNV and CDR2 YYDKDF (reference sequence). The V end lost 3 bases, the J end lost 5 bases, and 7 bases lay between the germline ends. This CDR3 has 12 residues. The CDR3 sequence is CATSSQGYGYTL. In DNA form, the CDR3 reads TGTGCCACCAGCAGCCAGGGTTATGGCTACACCCTC.

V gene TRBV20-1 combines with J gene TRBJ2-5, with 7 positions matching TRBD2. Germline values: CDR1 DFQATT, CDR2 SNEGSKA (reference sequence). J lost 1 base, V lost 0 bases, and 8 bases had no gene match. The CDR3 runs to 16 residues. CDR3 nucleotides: TGCAGTGCTAGAGATCTCGCCGCTAGCGGCCAAGAGACCCAGTACTTC. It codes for CSARDLAASGQETQYF.

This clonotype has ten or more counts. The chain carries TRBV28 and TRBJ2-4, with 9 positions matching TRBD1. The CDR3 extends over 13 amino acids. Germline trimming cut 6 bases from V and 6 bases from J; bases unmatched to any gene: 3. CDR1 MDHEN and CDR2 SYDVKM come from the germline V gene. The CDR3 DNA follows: TGTGCCAGCAGCCCGGACAGGGGAAACATTCAGTACTTC. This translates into CASSPDRGNIQYF.

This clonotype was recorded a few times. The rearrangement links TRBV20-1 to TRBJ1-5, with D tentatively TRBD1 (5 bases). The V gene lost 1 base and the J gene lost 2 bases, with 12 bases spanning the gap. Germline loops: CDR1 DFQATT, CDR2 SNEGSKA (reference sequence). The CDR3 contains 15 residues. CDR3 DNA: TGCAGTGCTAGAGTTGCAGGGATGGGCAATCAGCCCCAGCATTTT. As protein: CSARVAGMGNQPQHF.

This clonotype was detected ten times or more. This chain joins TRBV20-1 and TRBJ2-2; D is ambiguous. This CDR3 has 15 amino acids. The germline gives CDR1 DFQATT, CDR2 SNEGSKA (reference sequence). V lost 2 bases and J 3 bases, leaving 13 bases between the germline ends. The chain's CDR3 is CSARPGNPHTGELFF. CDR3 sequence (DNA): TGCAGTGCTAGACCAGGCAACCCCCACACCGGGGAGCTGTTTTTT.

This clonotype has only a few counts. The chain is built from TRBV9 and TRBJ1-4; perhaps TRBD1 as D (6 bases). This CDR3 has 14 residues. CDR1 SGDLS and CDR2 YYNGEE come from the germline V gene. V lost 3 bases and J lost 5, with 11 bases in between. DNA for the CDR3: TGTGCCAGCAGCGAACAGGGAGAGAATGAAAAACTGTTTTTT. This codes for CASSEQGENEKLFF.

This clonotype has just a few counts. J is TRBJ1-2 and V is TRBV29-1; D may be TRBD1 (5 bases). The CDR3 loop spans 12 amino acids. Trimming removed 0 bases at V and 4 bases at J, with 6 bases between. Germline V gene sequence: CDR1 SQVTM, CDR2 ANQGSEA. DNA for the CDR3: TGCAGCGTTGAAGAACAGGTCTATGGCTACACCTTC. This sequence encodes CSVEEQVYGYTF. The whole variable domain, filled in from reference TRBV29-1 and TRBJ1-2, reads SAVISQKPSRDICQRGTSLTIQCQVDSQVTMMFWYRQQPGQSLTLIATANQGSEATYESGFVIDKFPISRPNLTFSTLTVSNMSPEDSSIYLCSVEEQVYGYTFGSGTRLTVV.

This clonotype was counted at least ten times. The CDR3 sequence: CASSPGNSYSNQPQHF. The CDR3 DNA sequence: TGTGCCAGCAGCCCCGGGAACTCCTATAGCAATCAGCCCCAGCATTTT. This chain joins TRBV7-2 and TRBJ1-5; no clear D gene. There are 16 residues in the CDR3. The germline V gene has CDR1 SGHTA and CDR2 FQGNSA. The V and J ends lost 5 bases and 0 bases respectively, with 14 bases between them.

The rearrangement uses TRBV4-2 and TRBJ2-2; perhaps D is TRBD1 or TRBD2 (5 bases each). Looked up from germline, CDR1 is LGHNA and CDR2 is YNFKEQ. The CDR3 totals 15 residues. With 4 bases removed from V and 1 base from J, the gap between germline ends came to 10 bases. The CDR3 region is CASSRDPRNTGELFF. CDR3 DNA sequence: TGTGCCAGCAGCCGGGACCCACGGAACACCGGGGAGCTGTTTTTT.

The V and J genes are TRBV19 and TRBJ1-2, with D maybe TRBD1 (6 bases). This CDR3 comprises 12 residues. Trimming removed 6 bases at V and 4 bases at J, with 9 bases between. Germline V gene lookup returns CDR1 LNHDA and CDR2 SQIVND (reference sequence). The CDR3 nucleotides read TGTGCCAGTAGGACAGGAGGCTATGGCTACACCTTC. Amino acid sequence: CASRTGGYGYTF.

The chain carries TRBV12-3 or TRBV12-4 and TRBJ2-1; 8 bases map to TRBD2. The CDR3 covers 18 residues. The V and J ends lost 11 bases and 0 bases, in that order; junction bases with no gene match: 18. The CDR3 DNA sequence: TGTGCCGCATCCGGGACTAGATCAACCCTGAGCTCCTACAATGAGCAGTTCTTC. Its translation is CAASGTRSTLSSYNEQFF.

The DNA for the CDR3 is TGTGCCAGCAGCCCGGGGTGGGGGAGCAATCAGCCCCAGCATTTT. Residues: CASSPGWGSNQPQHF. V usage is TRBV5-6 and J usage is TRBJ1-5; D possibly corresponds to TRBD1 (5 bases). This CDR3 has 15 residues. CDR1 and CDR2 (germline): SGHDT, YYEEEE. V was clipped by 4 bases and J by 1 base, with 12 bases between them.

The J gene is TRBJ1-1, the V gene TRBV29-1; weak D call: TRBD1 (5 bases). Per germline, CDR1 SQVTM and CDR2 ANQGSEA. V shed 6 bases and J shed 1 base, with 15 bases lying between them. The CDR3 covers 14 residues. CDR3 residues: CSVRGLSRNTEAFF. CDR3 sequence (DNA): TGCAGCGTAAGGGGTTTAAGTAGGAACACTGAAGCTTTCTTT.